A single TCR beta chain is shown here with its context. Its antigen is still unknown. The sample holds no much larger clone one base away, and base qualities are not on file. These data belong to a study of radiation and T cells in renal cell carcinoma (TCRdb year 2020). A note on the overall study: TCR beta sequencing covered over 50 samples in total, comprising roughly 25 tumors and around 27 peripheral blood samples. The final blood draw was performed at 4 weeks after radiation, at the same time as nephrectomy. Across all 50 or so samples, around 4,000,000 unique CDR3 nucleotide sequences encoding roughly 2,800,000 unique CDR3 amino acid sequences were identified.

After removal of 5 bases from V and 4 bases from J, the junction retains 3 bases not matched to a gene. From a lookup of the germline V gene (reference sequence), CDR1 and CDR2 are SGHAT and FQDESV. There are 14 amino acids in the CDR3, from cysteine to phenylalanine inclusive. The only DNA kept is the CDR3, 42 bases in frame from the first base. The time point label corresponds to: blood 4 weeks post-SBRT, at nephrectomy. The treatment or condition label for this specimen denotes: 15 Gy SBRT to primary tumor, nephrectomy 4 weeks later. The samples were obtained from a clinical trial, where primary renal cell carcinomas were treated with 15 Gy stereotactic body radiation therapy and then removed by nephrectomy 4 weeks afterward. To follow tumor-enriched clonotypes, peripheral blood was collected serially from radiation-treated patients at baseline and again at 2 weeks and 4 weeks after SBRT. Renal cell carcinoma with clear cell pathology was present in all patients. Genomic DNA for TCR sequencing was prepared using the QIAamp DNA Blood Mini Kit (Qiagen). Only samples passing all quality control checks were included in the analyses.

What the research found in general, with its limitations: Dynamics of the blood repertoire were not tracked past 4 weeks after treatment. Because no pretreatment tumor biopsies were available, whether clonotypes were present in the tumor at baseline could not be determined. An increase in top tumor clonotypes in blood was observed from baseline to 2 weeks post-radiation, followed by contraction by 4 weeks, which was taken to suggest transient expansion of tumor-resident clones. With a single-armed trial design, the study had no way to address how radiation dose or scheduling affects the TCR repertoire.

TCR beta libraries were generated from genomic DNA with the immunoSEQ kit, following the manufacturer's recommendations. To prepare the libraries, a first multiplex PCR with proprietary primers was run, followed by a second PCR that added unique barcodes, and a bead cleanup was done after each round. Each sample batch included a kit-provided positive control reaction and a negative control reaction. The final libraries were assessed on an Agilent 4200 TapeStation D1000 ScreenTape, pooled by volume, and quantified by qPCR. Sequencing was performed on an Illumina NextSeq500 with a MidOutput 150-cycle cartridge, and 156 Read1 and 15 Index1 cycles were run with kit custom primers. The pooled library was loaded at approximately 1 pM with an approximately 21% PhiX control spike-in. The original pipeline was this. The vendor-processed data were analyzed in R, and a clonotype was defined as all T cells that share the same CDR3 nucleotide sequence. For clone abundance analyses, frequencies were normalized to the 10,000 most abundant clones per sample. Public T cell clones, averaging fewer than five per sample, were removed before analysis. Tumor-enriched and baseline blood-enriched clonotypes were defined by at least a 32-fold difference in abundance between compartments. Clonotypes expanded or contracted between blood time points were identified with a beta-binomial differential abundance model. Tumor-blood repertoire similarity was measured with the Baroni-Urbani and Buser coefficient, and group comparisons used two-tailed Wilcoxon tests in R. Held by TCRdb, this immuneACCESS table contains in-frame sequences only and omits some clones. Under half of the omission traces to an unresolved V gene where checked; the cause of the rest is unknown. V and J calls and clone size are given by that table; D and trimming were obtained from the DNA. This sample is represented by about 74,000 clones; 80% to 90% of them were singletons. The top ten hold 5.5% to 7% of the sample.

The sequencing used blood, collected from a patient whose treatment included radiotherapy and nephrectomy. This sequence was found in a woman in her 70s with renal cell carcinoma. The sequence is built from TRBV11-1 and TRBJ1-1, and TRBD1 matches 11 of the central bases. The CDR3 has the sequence CASSRDRGSTEAFF. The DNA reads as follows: TGTGCCAGCAGCCGGGACAGGGGGAGCACTGAAGCTTTCTTT. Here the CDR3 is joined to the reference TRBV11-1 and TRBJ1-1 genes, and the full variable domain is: EAEVAQSPRYKITEKSQAVAFWCDPISGHATLYWYRQILGQGPELLVQFQDESVVDDSQLPKDRFSAERLKGVDSTLKIQPAELGDSAMYLCASSRDRGSTEAFFGQGTRLTVV.